The source of this T cell receptor (beta chain) is a study of blood T cells in healthy people across ages. The germline gives CDR1 MNHEY, CDR2 SMNVEV (reference sequence). This CDR3 contains 15 residues. A second PCR of 7 to 11 cycles used a sample-barcoded 5' primer and a J-beta primer mix. The authors tagged each cDNA molecule using a template-switch adaptor with 12 random nucleotides. There were at least 3 million CDR3-containing paired-end reads obtained from each sample. One entry per CDR3 protein, called by TCRdb with MiXCR from the 5' RACE reads. The data show 800,000 to 1,000,000 distinct CDR3 sequences, with roughly 48% seen just once and 10% to 15% held by the top ten. Each donor had about 9.6 milliliters of peripheral blood drawn.

This receptor was obtained from a man aged 30 to 45 in good health. Sequencing was carried out using blood. This chain uses TRBV27 with TRBJ2-4; D ambiguous. Judging by the DNA end, TRBJ2-5 fits better; the J call may be wrong. The CDR3 DNA is TGTGCCAGCAGTCCAGCAATGGACGGCCAAGAGACCCAGTACTTC. This sequence encodes CASSPAMDGQETQYF.